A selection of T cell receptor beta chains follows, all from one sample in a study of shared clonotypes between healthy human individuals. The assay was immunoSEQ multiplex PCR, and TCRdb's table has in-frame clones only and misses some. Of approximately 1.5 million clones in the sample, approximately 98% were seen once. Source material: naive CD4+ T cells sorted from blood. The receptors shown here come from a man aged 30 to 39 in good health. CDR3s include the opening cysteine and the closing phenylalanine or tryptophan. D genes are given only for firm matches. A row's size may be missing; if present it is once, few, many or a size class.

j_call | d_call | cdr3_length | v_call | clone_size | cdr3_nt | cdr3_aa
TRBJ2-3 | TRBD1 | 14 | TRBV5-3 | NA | TGTGCCAGAAGCCGGACAGGGACCCCAGATACGCAGTATTTT | CARSRTGTPDTQYF
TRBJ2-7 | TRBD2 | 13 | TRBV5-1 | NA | TGCGCCAGCAGCTTGGAGGGCGCGGGAGTTGAGTACTTC | CASSLEGAGVEYF
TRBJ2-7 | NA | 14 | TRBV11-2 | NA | TGTGCCAGCAGCCATCCGGGACCCAGCTACGAGCAGTACTTC | CASSHPGPSYEQYF
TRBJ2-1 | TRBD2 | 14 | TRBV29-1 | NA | TGCAGCGTTGGGGGTACTAGCGGGACGAATGAGCAGTTCTTC | CSVGGTSGTNEQFF
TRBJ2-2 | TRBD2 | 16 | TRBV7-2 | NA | TGTGCCAGCAGCGACTTATTAGCGGGAGTGAGCGGGGAGCTGTTTTTT | CASSDLLAGVSGELFF
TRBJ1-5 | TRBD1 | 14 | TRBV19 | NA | TGTGCCAGTGATCCTCCAGGGGGCTTTCAGCCCCAGCATTTT | CASDPPGGFQPQHF
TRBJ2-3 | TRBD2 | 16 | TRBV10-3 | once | TGTGCCATCAGTGGGGGGACTAGCGGGACCACGGATACGCAGTATTTT | CAISGGTSGTTDTQYF
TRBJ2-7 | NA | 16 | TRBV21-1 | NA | TGTGCCAGCAGCACCGACCTAAGGGGGAGCTCCTACGAGCAGTACTTC | CASSTDLRGSSYEQYF
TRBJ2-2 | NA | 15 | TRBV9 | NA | TGTGCCAGCAGCGTTGATGGGACGAACACCGGGGAGCTGTTTTTT | CASSVDGTNTGELFF
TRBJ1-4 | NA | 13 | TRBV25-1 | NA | TGTGCCAGCAGTGGAACAGGGTTCGGAAAACTGTTTTTT | CASSGTGFGKLFF
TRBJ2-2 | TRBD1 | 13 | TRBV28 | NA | TGTGCCAGCAGTCTAACAGGGGCCGGGGAGCTGTTTTTT | CASSLTGAGELFF
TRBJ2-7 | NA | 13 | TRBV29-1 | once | TGCAGCGTTGAACAGGGAAGTGGCTACGAGCAGTACTTC | CSVEQGSGYEQYF
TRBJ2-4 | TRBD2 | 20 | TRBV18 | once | TGTGCCAGCTCACCACCGCTGCGGGAGGGCCTAGGGGTAGCCAAAAACATTCAGTACTTC | CASSPPLREGLGVAKNIQYF
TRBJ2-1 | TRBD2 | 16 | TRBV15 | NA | TGTGCCACCAGCAGAGAGTCTTGGGGGGGTCTGAATGAGCAGTTCTTC | CATSRESWGGLNEQFF
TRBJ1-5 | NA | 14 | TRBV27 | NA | TGTGCCAGCAGTTTTAGGGGTGGCAATCAGCCCCAGCATTTT | CASSFRGGNQPQHF
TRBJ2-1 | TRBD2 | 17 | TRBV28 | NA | TGTGCCAGCACCCCGGGACTAGCGGGAGCACCCTACAATGAGCAGTTCTTC | CASTPGLAGAPYNEQFF
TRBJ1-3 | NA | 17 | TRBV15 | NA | TGTGCCACCAGCAGAGTAACAGGGTTACAGGTTGGGCACACCATATATTTT | CATSRVTGLQVGHTIYF
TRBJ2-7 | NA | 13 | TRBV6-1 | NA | TGTGCCAGCAGCCTTGAACTCTCCTACGAGCAGTACTTC | CASSLELSYEQYF
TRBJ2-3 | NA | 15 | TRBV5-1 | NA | TGCGCCAGCAGGTCGGAGGGTCTCCGCACAGATACGCAGTATTTT | CASRSEGLRTDTQYF
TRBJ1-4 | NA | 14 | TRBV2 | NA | TGTGCCAGCAAACAGGGTCTGTCTAATGAAAAACTGTTTTTT | CASKQGLSNEKLFF
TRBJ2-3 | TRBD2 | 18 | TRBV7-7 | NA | TGTGCCACCAGTGCTGGACGGGAGGCCTCCTTAAGCACAGATACGCAGTATTTT | CATSAGREASLSTDTQYF
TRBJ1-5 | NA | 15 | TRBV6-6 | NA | TGTGCCAGCAGTTACTCGACGGGGGGCGGTCAGCCCCAGCATTTT | CASSYSTGGGQPQHF
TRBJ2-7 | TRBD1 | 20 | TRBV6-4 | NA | TGTGCCAGCAGTGACCCAGAGTCGGGACAGGACATAGGTGGCTCCTACGAGCAGTACTTC | CASSDPESGQDIGGSYEQYF
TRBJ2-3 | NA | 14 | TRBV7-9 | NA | TGTGCCAGCAGCCGAAATCAGGGAACAGATACGCAGTATTTT | CASSRNQGTDTQYF
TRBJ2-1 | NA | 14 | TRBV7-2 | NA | TGTGCCAGCAGCTTTTGGGGAGAGGAGAATGAGCAGTTCTTC | CASSFWGEENEQFF
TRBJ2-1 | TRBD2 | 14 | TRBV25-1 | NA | TGTGCCAGCAGCTTAGCGGGGGACTACAATGAGCAGTTCTTC | CASSLAGDYNEQFF
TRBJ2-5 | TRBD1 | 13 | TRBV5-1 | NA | TGCGCCAGCAGCACGACAGGGGATGAGACCCAGTACTTC | CASSTTGDETQYF
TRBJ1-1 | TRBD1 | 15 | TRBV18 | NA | TGTGCCAGCTCACCACCAACCTTAGGGGGCCTGGAAGCTTTCTTT | CASSPPTLGGLEAFF
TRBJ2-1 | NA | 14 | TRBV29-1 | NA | TGCAGCGTCCGGCCAGTACCCTTCTACAATGAGCAGTTCTTC | CSVRPVPFYNEQFF
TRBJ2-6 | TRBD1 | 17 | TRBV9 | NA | TGTGCCAGCAGCGTTGGACAGGGGGTTTCTGGGGCCAACGTCCTGACTTTC | CASSVGQGVSGANVLTF
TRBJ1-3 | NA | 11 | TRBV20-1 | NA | TGCAGTGCTAGAAGTGGAAACACCATATATTTT | CSARSGNTIYF
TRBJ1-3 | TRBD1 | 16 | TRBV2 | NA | TGTGCCAGCACCGGGACAGGGCTACCTCCTGGAAACACCATATATTTT | CASTGTGLPPGNTIYF
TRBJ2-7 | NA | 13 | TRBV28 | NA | TGTGCCAGCAGTTCCCGTCCCCCGTACGAGCAGTACTTC | CASSSRPPYEQYF
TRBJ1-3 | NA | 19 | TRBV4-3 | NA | TGCGCCAGCAGCCAAGATTTCGGACCTGAGCCAGGCTCTGGAAACACCATATATTTT | CASSQDFGPEPGSGNTIYF
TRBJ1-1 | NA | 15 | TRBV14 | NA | TGTGCCAGCAGCCAAGAATCGCAAACCTGGGGTGAAGCTTTCTTT | CASSQESQTWGEAFF
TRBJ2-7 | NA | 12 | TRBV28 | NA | TGTGCCAGCAGCAGGGGAATTTACGAGCAGTACTTC | CASSRGIYEQYF
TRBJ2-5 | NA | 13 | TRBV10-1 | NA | TGCGCCAGCAGTGAGTCGAGTCGGGGGACCCAGTACTTC | CASSESSRGTQYF
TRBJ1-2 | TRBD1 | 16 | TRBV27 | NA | TGTGCCAGCAGTTTAGAAGGACAGGGGGCGCGGTATGGCTACACCTTC | CASSLEGQGARYGYTF
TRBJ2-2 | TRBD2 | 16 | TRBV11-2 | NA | TGTGCCAGCAGCTTGCGTAGCGGGACTCCCACCGGGGAGCTGTTTTTT | CASSLRSGTPTGELFF
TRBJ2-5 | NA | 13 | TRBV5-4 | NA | TGTGCCAGCAGCTTGGTAGGGGGAGAGACCCAGTACTTC | CASSLVGGETQYF
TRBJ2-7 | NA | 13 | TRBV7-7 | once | TGTGCCAGCAGCTTATATGATGGGTCCGAGCAGTACTTC | CASSLYDGSEQYF
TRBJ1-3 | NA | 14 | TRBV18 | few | TGTGCCAGCTCACCACTAGACTCTGGAAACACCATATATTTT | CASSPLDSGNTIYF
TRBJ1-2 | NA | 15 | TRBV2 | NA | TGTGCCAGCAGACAACAGAGGGGCGCCGACTATGGCTACACCTTC | CASRQQRGADYGYTF
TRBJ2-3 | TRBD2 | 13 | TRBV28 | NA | TGTGCCGGGGGGGAAGGTCCCACAGATACGCAGTATTTT | CAGGEGPTDTQYF
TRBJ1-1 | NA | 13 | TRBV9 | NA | TGTGCCAGCAGCAGGGAGGGGTTCACTGAAGCTTTCTTT | CASSREGFTEAFF
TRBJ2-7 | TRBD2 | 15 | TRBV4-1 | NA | TGCGCCAGCAGCCAAAATAGCGGGACCTACTACGAGCAGTACTTC | CASSQNSGTYYEQYF